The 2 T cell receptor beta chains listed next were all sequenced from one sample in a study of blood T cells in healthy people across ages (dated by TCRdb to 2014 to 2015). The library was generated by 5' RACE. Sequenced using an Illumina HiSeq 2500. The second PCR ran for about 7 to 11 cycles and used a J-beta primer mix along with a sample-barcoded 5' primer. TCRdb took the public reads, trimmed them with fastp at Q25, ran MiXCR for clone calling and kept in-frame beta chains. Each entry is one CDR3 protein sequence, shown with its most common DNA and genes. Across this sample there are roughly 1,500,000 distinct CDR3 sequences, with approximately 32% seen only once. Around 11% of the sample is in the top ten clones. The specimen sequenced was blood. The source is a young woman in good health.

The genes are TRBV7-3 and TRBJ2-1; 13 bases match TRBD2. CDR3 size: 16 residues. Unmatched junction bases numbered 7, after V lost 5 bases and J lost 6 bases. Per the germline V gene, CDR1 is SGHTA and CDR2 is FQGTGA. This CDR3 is CASSPRGLAGVNEQFF. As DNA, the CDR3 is TGTGCCAGCAGCCCACGAGGACTAGCGGGGGTCAATGAGCAGTTCTTC.

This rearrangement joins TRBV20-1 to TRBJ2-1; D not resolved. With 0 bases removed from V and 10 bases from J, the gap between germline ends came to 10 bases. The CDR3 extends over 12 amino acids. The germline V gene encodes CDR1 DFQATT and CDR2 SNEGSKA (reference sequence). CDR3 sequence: CSARDEGREQFF. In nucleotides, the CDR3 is TGCAGTGCTAGAGATGAAGGTCGCGAGCAGTTCTTC.